Listed below are T cell receptor beta chains from one sample, sequenced in a study of control samples from healthy donors and cancer patients. Generated by immunoSEQ multiplex PCR, the TCRdb table keeps only in-frame clones and is missing some. This table holds fewer than 70,000 clones, 84% found once. What was sequenced was PBMCs. The origin of the receptors is a woman between 45 and 60 years old with lung cancer. Both conserved end residues are part of each CDR3. D genes are given only for firm matches. Not every row has a clone size; where given, it reads once, few, many or a size class.

j_call v_call d_call clone_size cdr3_aa cdr3_nt
TRBJ1-1 TRBV4-3 - - CASSQGIVGEWNTEAFF TGCGCCAGCAGCCAAGGGATTGTCGGAGAATGGAACACTGAAGCTTTCTTT
TRBJ1-2 TRBV14 - few CASSQVGSGYTF TGTGCCAGCAGCCAAGTCGGGTCTGGCTACACCTTC
TRBJ2-7 TRBV27 TRBD1 few CASSLVGTGSYEQYF TGTGCCAGCAGTTTAGTGGGGACAGGGTCCTACGAGCAGTACTTC
TRBJ1-1 TRBV18 - - CASSPPSENTEAFF TGTGCCAGCTCACCACCCTCAGAGAACACTGAAGCTTTCTTT
TRBJ2-2 TRBV11-1 - - CASSLDPGPGELFF TGTGCCAGCAGCCTCGACCCGGGACCCGGGGAGCTGTTTTTT
TRBJ1-1 TRBV19 - - CASSMRGGGNTEAFF TGTGCCAGTAGTATGAGGGGTGGAGGGAACACTGAAGCTTTCTTT
TRBJ1-6 TRBV4-2 - - CASSQDRWGTPLHF TGTGCCAGCAGCCAAGATAGGTGGGGTACACCCCTCCACTTT
TRBJ1-5 TRBV18 - - CASSQDRNQPQHF TGTGCCAGCTCACAAGACAGGAATCAGCCCCAGCATTTT
TRBJ1-2 TRBV11-3 - few CASSPGGWTAEPSYTF TGTGCCAGCAGCCCAGGCGGTTGGACAGCCGAACCGTCCTACACCTTC
TRBJ2-5 TRBV5-6 - few CASSLGQEKTQYF TGTGCCAGCAGCTTGGGGCAGGAAAAGACCCAGTACTTC
TRBJ2-1 TRBV7-7 TRBD2 - CASSLLAGGKQFF TGTGCCAGCAGCTTACTAGCGGGGGGAAAGCAGTTCTTC
TRBJ1-1 TRBV29-1 - - CSVRSSTEAFF TGCAGCGTACGAAGTTCCACTGAAGCTTTCTTT
TRBJ1-2 TRBV5-6 - - CASSLGPGARYGYTF TGTGCCAGCAGCTTGGGGCCCGGGGCGCGGTATGGCTACACCTTC
TRBJ1-5 TRBV4-3 TRBD1 - CASSQTGEGQPQHF TGCGCCAGCAGCCAAACAGGGGAAGGACAGCCCCAGCATTTT
TRBJ1-5 TRBV6-5 - - CASGPRRNQPQHF TGTGCCAGCGGGCCCCGGAGGAATCAGCCCCAGCATTTT
TRBJ1-1 TRBV5-6 - once CASSLFEGREAFF TGTGCCAGCAGCTTGTTTGAAGGTAGGGAAGCTTTCTTT